Following are 16 T cell receptor beta chains from one sample sequenced in a study of cytomegalovirus exposure and HLA in healthy donors. It was with 60 Vbeta and 13 Jbeta primers that the PCR ran. Profiled with immunoSEQ multiplex PCR; TCRdb holds only in-frame clones, not every one. The table for this sample gives tens of thousands of clones. Sequenced sample: PBMCs. The receptors shown here come from a female donor in good health and CMV-seronegative.

This chain uses TRBV27 with TRBJ2-7; D unclear. The ends were cut back, 4 bases at V and 0 bases at J, with 4 bases in the middle. The CDR3 runs to 12 residues. Germline loops: CDR1 MNHEY, CDR2 SMNVEV (reference sequence). CDR3: CASSSSSYEQYF. CDR3 nucleotide sequence: TGTGCCAGCAGTTCGAGCTCCTACGAGCAGTACTTC.

The chain combines TRBV6-5 with TRBJ1-2; 8 bases are shared with TRBD1. The CDR3 totals 14 residues. J was trimmed by 1 base and V by 6 bases; bases with no gene match: 4. Germline V gives CDR1 MNHEY, CDR2 SVGAGI. CDR3: CASSPDRDNYGYTF. In nucleotides, the CDR3 is TGTGCCAGCAGCCCGGACAGGGATAACTATGGCTACACCTTC.

The CDR3 protein is CASSPRTGVDTGELFF. The DNA of the CDR3 is TGTGCCAGCTCACCTCGGACAGGGGTGGACACCGGGGAGCTGTTTTTT. This chain connects TRBV18 to TRBJ2-2, with 9 bases fitting TRBD1. V shed 3 bases, J shed 3 bases, and the junction held 5 bases outside the gene matches. CDR3 length: 16 amino acids. Germline V gene lookup returns CDR1 KGHSH and CDR2 LQKENI.

The rearrangement uses TRBV6-5 and TRBJ2-3; 13 nucleotides line up with TRBD2. The V gene end was trimmed by 6 bases and the J gene end by 3 bases; junction bases not matched to a gene: 3. CDR3 length: 15 residues. Per germline, CDR1 MNHEY and CDR2 SVGAGI. The CDR3 DNA sequence: TGTGCCAGCAGAAGACTAGCGGGGGGTACAGATACGCAGTATTTT. Protein sequence: CASRRLAGGTDTQYF.

The chain links TRBV30 to TRBJ1-1; tentatively, D is TRBD1 (6 bases). The germline CDR1 and CDR2 sequences are GTSNPN and SVGIG (reference sequence). CDR3 length equals 12 residues. Trimming pared 8 bases from V and 3 bases from J, leaving 13 bases between. The CDR3 nucleotides are TGTGCCCTAGGACAGAGTCACACTGAAGCTTTCTTT. Residues: CALGQSHTEAFF.

This chain uses TRBV10-3 with TRBJ1-2; TRBD1 matches at 7 bases. V shed 4 bases and J 0 bases; nucleotides not matched to a gene: 5. Germline lookup yields CDR1 ENHRY and CDR2 SYGVKD. The CDR3 contains 15 residues. CDR3 sequence reads: CAISAGQAPNYGYTF. CDR3 DNA sequence: TGTGCCATCAGTGCAGGACAGGCCCCTAACTATGGCTACACCTTC.

V usage is TRBV10-2 and J usage is TRBJ2-7; 10 nucleotides agree with TRBD1. Trimming took 7 bases from V and 6 from J; bases not matched to a gene: 3. Germline V CDR1 and CDR2: WSHSY, SAAADI. The CDR3 extends over 12 amino acids. CDR3 loop: CASKGTGAEQYF. The CDR3 DNA is TGCGCCAGCAAGGGGACAGGGGCCGAGCAGTACTTC.

The chain couples TRBV19 to TRBJ2-1; D perhaps matches TRBD2 (5 bases). CDR1 and CDR2 from the germline V gene are LNHDA and SQIVND (reference sequence). V lost 4 bases and J 0 bases, leaving 10 bases between the germline ends. This CDR3 is built from 15 residues. CDR3 in amino acids: CASSTLGVSYNEQFF. CDR3 nucleotides: TGTGCCAGTAGTACACTAGGAGTCTCCTACAATGAGCAGTTCTTC.

The rearrangement uses TRBV7-2 and TRBJ2-5; 7 bases fit TRBD1. CDR1 is SGHTA, CDR2 FQGNSA, per germline. J gave up 7 bases and V 3 bases, and 8 bases lay outside the gene matches. The CDR3 is made up of 14 amino acids. The CDR3 sequence is CASSLGTAKGTQYF. As DNA, the CDR3 is TGTGCCAGCAGCTTGGGGACAGCCAAAGGGACCCAGTACTTC.

CDR3 sequence: CSSHRGGRSNEQFF. The DNA of the CDR3 is TGCAGCTCCCATCGGGGCGGGAGAAGCAATGAGCAGTTCTTC. The chain couples TRBV29-1 to TRBJ2-1; 7 bases map to TRBD2. The CDR3 totals 14 residues. With V trimmed by 8 bases and J by 6 bases, 13 bases remained unmatched. CDR1 SQVTM and CDR2 ANQGSEA come from the germline V gene.

This rearrangement joins TRBV28 to TRBJ2-7, with 11 bases that match TRBD1. Trimming removed 3 bases from V and 3 bases from J; junction bases left unmatched: 4. The CDR3 has 15 residues. Germline assignment: CDR1 MDHEN and CDR2 SYDVKM. CDR3 sequence reads: CASSLGGQGGYEQYF. CDR3 bases: TGTGCCAGCAGTTTGGGGGGACAGGGGGGCTACGAGCAGTACTTC.

The V call is TRBV7-9, the J call TRBJ2-1; 10 nucleotides agree with TRBD2. In germline, CDR1 is SEHNR, CDR2 FQNEAQ (reference sequence). The CDR3 is made up of 16 amino acids. Losses at the gene ends were 0 bases for V and 9 bases for J; bases not matched to a gene: 8. This chain's CDR3 is CASSLALAGSTSEQFF. Here the CDR3 DNA reads TGTGCCAGCAGCTTAGCACTAGCGGGATCAACGAGTGAGCAGTTCTTC.

The chain has TRBV25-1 and TRBJ1-1, with D perhaps TRBD1 (6 bases). From germline, CDR1 is MGHDK and CDR2 SYGVNS. The CDR3 runs 16 residues. V dropped 1 base and J dropped 2 bases, with 14 bases sitting between them. In nucleotides, the CDR3 is TGTGCCAGCAGTGAATCTCGTGGACAGTTTAACACTGAAGCTTTCTTT. Its protein product is CASSESRGQFNTEAFF.

A word on this clone: The CDR3 carries no conserved terminal phenylalanine or tryptophan, so it likely arises from a read error. It is unclear where the CDR3 begins or ends on the DNA, so no DNA is shown, and the CDR3 is as TCRdb lists it. The chain has TRBV4-3 and TRBJ2-7; the tabulated D call, TRBD1, remains unverified against the DNA. The CDR3 has 9 residues if both end residues are counted. Germline-derived CDR1 and CDR2 are LGHNA and YSLEER. This CDR3 reads CASSPGTGD.

This chain uses TRBV12-5 with TRBJ2-1; 14 positions match TRBD2. This CDR3 is built from 16 residues. After removal of 1 base from V and 5 bases from J, the junction contained 1 base not matched to a gene. Germline values: CDR1 LGHNT, CDR2 FRNRAP. CDR3 region: CASGLGLAGGDNEQFF. For the CDR3, the DNA is TGTGCTAGTGGTTTGGGACTAGCGGGGGGGGACAATGAGCAGTTCTTC.

This rearrangement joins TRBV5-5 to TRBJ1-1, with D unresolved. The CDR3 consists of 14 residues. Germline V gene lookup returns CDR1 SGHKS and CDR2 YYEKEE (reference sequence). Trimming removed 1 base at V and 2 bases at J, with 9 bases between. CDR3 sequence reads: CASSLSGLNTEAFF. CDR3 bases: TGTGCCAGCAGCTTGTCCGGACTCAACACTGAAGCTTTCTTT.